The T cell receptor (beta chain) under discussion was sequenced for a study of shared clonotypes between healthy human individuals. Study information: Donor ages ranged 18 to 49 years: a couple of women, a few men. Three plates each covered CD4 naive and memory; CD8 naive two, CD8 memory one.

The CDR3 length is 16 residues. With 3 bases removed from V and 2 bases from J, the gap between germline ends came to 13 bases. CDR1 LNHNV and CDR2 YYDKDF come from the germline V gene (reference sequence). Into CD45RA+ naive and CD45RA-negative memory subsets, the CD4+ cells were split. Measured with immunoSEQ multiplex PCR; TCRdb has only the in-frame clones, and not every one. The sample has about 1.5 million clones; 95% to 99% are singletons. This chain links TRBV15 with TRBJ2-2; D unresolved. This clonotype was sampled from a young man in good health. The sequenced material came from naive CD4+ T cells sorted from blood. Subset here: CD45RA+ positively selected. The CDR3 here is CATSSTFFPNTGELFF. The CDR3 DNA reads TGTGCCACCAGCAGCACTTTTTTCCCCAACACCGGGGAGCTGTTTTTT. Based on the CDR3 plus reference TRBV15 and TRBJ2-2, the full variable domain is DAMVIQNPRYQVTQFGKPVTLSCSQTLNHNVMYWYQQKSSQAPKLLFHYYDKDFNNEADTPDNFQSRRPNTSFCFLDIRSPGLGDTAMYLCATSSTFFPNTGELFFGEGSRLTVL.